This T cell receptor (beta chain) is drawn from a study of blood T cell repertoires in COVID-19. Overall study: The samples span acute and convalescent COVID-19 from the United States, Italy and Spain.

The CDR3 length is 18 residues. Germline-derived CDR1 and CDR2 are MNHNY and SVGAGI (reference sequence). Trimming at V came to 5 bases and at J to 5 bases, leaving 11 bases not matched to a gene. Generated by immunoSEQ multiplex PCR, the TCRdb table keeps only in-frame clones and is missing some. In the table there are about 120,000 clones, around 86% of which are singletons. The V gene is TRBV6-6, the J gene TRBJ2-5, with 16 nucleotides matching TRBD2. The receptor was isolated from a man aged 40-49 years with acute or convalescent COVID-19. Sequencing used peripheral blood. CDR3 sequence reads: CASSPGTSGGAVQETQYF. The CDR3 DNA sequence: TGTGCCAGCAGTCCCGGGACTAGCGGGGGGGCCGTTCAGGAGACCCAGTACTTC.